What follows are 16 T cell receptor beta chains derived from one specimen sequenced in a study of cytomegalovirus exposure and HLA in healthy donors. The primer mix had 60 Vbeta and 13 Jbeta primers. Assay used: immunoSEQ multiplex PCR; TCRdb lists only in-frame clones, some missing. The sample records some 90,000 clones, roughly 70% being singletons. What was sequenced was PBMCs. The receptors were gathered from a man aged 50 to 59 in good health and CMV-seronegative.

The CDR3: CASSSIAGVNTGELFF. In nucleotides, the CDR3 is TGCGCCAGCAGCTCAATAGCGGGAGTGAACACCGGGGAGCTGTTTTTT. The V and J genes are TRBV5-1 and TRBJ2-2; TRBD2 matches 9 bases. The V segment lost 3 bases and the J segment 1 base; nucleotides outside the gene matches: 4. This CDR3 has 16 amino acids. Germline V gives CDR1 SGHRS, CDR2 YFSETQ.

CDR3 bases: TGTGCCAGCAGCTCACCGGGACTAGCAGCGAGCACAGATACGCAGTATTTT. This sequence encodes CASSSPGLAASTDTQYF. This chain joins TRBV5-4 and TRBJ2-3; 9 nucleotides align to TRBD2. Germline V gene data show CDR1 as SGHNT and CDR2 as YYREEE (reference sequence). The CDR3 consists of 17 residues. V lost 3 bases and J lost 0; bases outside the gene matches: 8.

This chain connects TRBV19 to TRBJ1-5; D remains ambiguous. The V and J ends lost 3 bases and 0 bases respectively, with 9 bases between them. This CDR3 is 15 amino acids long. Germline CDR1 is LNHDA and CDR2 is SQIVND (reference sequence). The CDR3 DNA follows: TGTGCCAGTAGTATCGGAGGGTATAGCAATCAGCCCCAGCATTTT. Protein sequence: CASSIGGYSNQPQHF.

The V call is TRBV6-1, the J call TRBJ2-7; no reliable D call. The V gene lost 2 bases and the J gene lost 5 bases, with 19 bases spanning the gap. CDR1 MNHNS and CDR2 SASEGT come from the germline V gene. The CDR3 covers 16 residues. Here the CDR3 DNA reads TGTGCCAGCAGTGAAAGGAAACGGGTGGTTTCGCACGAGCAGTACTTC. This codes for CASSERKRVVSHEQYF.

The V call is TRBV19, the J call TRBJ1-4, with 10 bases fitting TRBD1. Losses at the gene ends were 2 bases for V and 8 bases for J; bases not matched to a gene: 2. CDR1 and CDR2 (germline): LNHDA, SQIVND (reference sequence). The CDR3 contains 14 residues. The CDR3 region has the DNA TGTGCCAGTAGTATATTGGACAGGGGGGAAAAACTGTTTTTT. As protein: CASSILDRGEKLFF.

The rearrangement links TRBV11-1 to TRBJ2-1; a weak D match, TRBD2 (6 bases). Trimming pared 1 base from V and 5 bases from J, leaving 9 bases between. Germline values: CDR1 SGHAT, CDR2 FQDESV (reference sequence). The CDR3 contains 14 residues. Here the CDR3 DNA reads TGTGCCAGCAGCTTAGGGGACTTCCACAATGAGCAGTTCTTC. Protein sequence: CASSLGDFHNEQFF.

The rearrangement joins TRBV4-1 to TRBJ2-2; D is unresolved. V was shortened by 1 base and J by 0 bases, with 9 bases between the two germline ends. This CDR3 is 16 amino acids long. CDR1 and CDR2 (germline): MGHRA, YSYEKL. The CDR3 protein is CASSQGARANTGELFF. The CDR3, as DNA: TGCGCCAGCAGCCAAGGAGCTCGGGCGAACACCGGGGAGCTGTTTTTT.

The V call is TRBV6-5, the J call TRBJ1-3; tentatively, D is TRBD1 (5 bases). Germline CDR1 MNHEY, CDR2 SVGAGI. The CDR3 has 16 residues. V lost 2 bases, J lost 1 base, and 12 bases lay in between. The CDR3 DNA reads TGTGCCAGCAGTTACCGGGGGACTCCTTCTGGAAACACCATATATTTT. Its translation: CASSYRGTPSGNTIYF.

This clone was recorded a few times. V gene TRBV19 combines with J gene TRBJ1-1; D gene ambiguous. V dropped 1 base and J dropped 5 bases, with 11 bases sitting between them. Germline assignment: CDR1 LNHDA and CDR2 SQIVND (reference sequence). This CDR3 is 14 amino acids long. The CDR3 DNA is TGTGCCAGTAGTATAGGAGGGCCCGGGACTGAAGCTTTCTTT. This translates into CASSIGGPGTEAFF.

V usage is TRBV5-6 and J usage is TRBJ1-5, with 7 bases fitting TRBD1. Germline V CDR1 and CDR2: SGHDT, YYEEEE. The CDR3 contains 17 residues. The ends lost 0 bases at V and 0 bases at J; junction bases unmatched: 6. Here the CDR3 DNA reads TGTGCCAGCAGCTTGGGAGGGGGCGGATATAGCAATCAGCCCCAGCATTTT. Protein sequence: CASSLGGGGYSNQPQHF.

The V gene is TRBV19, the J gene TRBJ2-7, with a possible D match to TRBD2 (6 bases). Germline V lookup: CDR1 LNHDA, CDR2 SQIVND (reference sequence). The V and J ends lost 3 bases and 5 bases respectively, with 14 bases between them. The CDR3 is 14 amino acids. CDR3 in amino acids: CASSIAGYVHEQYF. The CDR3 region has the DNA TGTGCCAGTAGTATTGCGGGATACGTCCACGAGCAGTACTTC.

CDR3 nucleotide sequence: TGCGCCAGCAAATGGGCGGGGACTGAAGCTTTCTTT. Amino acids: CASKWAGTEAFF. This chain joins TRBV10-2 and TRBJ1-1; D not resolved. Between the trimmed V and J ends, which lost 7 bases and 5 bases, there was a span of 11 bases. The germline V gene encodes CDR1 WSHSY and CDR2 SAAADI. The CDR3 covers 12 residues.

The genes are TRBV6-6 and TRBJ1-2, with TRBD1 matching over 10 bases. CDR3 length: 12 amino acids. Germline V lookup: CDR1 MNHNY, CDR2 SVGAGI (reference sequence). The ends lost 7 bases at V and 8 bases at J; junction bases unmatched: 4. CDR3 sequence: CASTTGGGGYTF. CDR3 bases: TGTGCCAGCACGACAGGGGGCGGCGGCTACACCTTC.

The chain links TRBV19 to TRBJ2-1; no clear D. V lost 6 bases to trimming and J lost 5 bases, with 14 bases between them. Germline V gene lookup returns CDR1 LNHDA and CDR2 SQIVND (reference sequence). The CDR3 runs 14 residues. CDR3 sequence reads: CASRGRLRHNEQFF. The CDR3 nucleotides are TGTGCCAGTAGGGGTAGACTCCGACACAATGAGCAGTTCTTC. The full variable domain, completed using reference TRBV19 and TRBJ2-1, is DGGITQSPKYLFRKEGQNVTLSCEQNLNHDAMYWYRQDPGQGLRLIYYSQIVNDFQKGDIAEGYSVSREKKESFPLTVTSAQKNPTAFYLCASRGRLRHNEQFFGPGTRLTVL.

CDR3 DNA sequence: TGTGCCAGCAGTCCAGCGTCCACAGATACGCAGTATTTT. Its translation: CASSPASTDTQYF. The chain links TRBV28 to TRBJ2-3; no firm D call. Germline loops: CDR1 MDHEN, CDR2 SYDVKM. This CDR3 region has 13 residues. Deletions cut 5 bases from V and 2 bases from J, with 8 bases between.

The chain uses TRBV5-1 and TRBJ2-3, with 10 bases lining up with TRBD1. Germline loops: CDR1 SGHRS, CDR2 YFSETQ. The trim removed 3 bases at V and 4 bases at J, leaving 2 bases unmatched. This CDR3 contains 14 residues. The CDR3 DNA is TGCGCCAGCAGCTCTGGGACAGGGGCAGATACGCAGTATTTT. Encoded protein: CASSSGTGADTQYF.